This T cell receptor (beta chain) was sequenced during a study of OX40 agonist ivuxolimab in advanced cancers. In the study overall: Patients in the trial were receiving intravenous ivuxolimab every 2 weeks, at doses of 0.01 to 10 mg/kg. Checkpoint inhibitors had been given previously to approximately 40% of patients.

CDR3 length: 13 residues. Between the trimmed V and J ends, which lost 7 bases and 0 bases, there was a span of 7 bases. Looked up from germline, CDR1 is WSHSY and CDR2 is SAAADI. This clone was detected only a few times. Its cognate antigen is unknown. Produced via immunoSEQ multiplex PCR; TCRdb's table is partial and in-frame only. The sample yields over 90,000 clones, 90% seen once. Regarding the study as a whole: Researchers did not determine the expanded peripheral T cells' antigen specificity. At 0.1 to 3.0 mg/kg and by week 6, clonal expansion occurred in CD4+ and CD8+ blood T cells.

This chain links TRBV10-2 with TRBJ1-5; possible D gene TRBD1, 5 bases. This specimen consisted of CD4+ or CD8+ T cells sorted from blood, obtained in a trial of the OX40 agonist ivuxolimab. The clonotype comes from an adult with an advanced solid tumor such as melanoma, head and neck, liver or kidney cancer. The chain's CDR3 is CASTQGSNQPQHF. DNA of the CDR3: TGCGCCAGCACGCAGGGTAGCAATCAGCCCCAGCATTTT.